This T cell receptor beta chain was recovered during a study of blood T cell repertoires in COVID-19. Study background: Samples came from the United States, Italy and Spain, spanning acute and convalescent COVID-19. Nucleic acid was either cDNA or gDNA, and it came from T cells, B-cell-depleted T cells, or PBMCs.

Trimming left V 1 base short and J 2 bases short, with 3 bases between. Germline V gives CDR1 SEHNR, CDR2 FQNEAQ (reference sequence). The CDR3 runs to 13 residues. Generated by immunoSEQ multiplex PCR, the TCRdb table keeps only in-frame clones and is missing some. The table shows roughly 29,000 clones, with 90% to 95% occurring only once. Seattle enrolled patients during active infection and tracked them longitudinally. This chain uses TRBV7-9 with TRBJ2-1; D is undetermined. Sequencing was performed on peripheral blood. The receptor was isolated from a woman in her seventies with COVID-19, enrolled during active disease. The CDR3 nucleotides are TGTGCCAGCAGCTTAGGCGCCTACAATGAGCAGTTCTTC. Its protein product is CASSLGAYNEQFF.